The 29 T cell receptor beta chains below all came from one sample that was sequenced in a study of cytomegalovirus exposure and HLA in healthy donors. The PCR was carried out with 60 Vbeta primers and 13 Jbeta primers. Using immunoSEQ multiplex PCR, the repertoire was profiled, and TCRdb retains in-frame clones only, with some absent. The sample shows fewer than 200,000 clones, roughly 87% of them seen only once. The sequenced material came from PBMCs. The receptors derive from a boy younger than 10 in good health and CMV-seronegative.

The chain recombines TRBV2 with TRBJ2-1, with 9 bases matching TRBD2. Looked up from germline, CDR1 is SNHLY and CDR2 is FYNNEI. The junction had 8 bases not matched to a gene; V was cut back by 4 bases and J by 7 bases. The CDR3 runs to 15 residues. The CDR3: CASSAGTSFSNEQFF. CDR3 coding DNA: TGTGCCAGCAGTGCCGGGACTAGCTTTTCTAATGAGCAGTTCTTC.

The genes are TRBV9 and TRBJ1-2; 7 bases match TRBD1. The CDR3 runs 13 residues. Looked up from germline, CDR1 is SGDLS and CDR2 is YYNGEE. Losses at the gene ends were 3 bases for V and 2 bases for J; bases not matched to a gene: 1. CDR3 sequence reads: CASSAGGNYGYTF. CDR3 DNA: TGTGCCAGCAGCGCAGGGGGAAACTATGGCTACACCTTC.

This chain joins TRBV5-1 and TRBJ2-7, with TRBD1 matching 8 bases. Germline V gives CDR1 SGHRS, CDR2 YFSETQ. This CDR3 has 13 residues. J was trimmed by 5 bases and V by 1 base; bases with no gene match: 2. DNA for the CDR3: TGCGCCAGCAGCTTGCAGGGGGCCCACGAGCAGTACTTC. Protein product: CASSLQGAHEQYF.

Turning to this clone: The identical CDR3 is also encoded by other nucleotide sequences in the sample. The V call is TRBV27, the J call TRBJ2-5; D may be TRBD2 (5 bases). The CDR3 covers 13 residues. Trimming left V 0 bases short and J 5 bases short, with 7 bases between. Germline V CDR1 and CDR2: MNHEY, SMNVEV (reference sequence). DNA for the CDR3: TGTGCCAGCAGTTTATCCCGAGGGGAGACCCAGTACTTC. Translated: CASSLSRGETQYF.

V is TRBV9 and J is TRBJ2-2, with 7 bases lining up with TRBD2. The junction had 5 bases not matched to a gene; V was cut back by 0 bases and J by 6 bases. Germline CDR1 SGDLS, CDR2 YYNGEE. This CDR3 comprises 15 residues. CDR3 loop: CASSVGTRGSGELFF. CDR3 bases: TGTGCCAGCAGCGTAGGGACTAGGGGATCCGGGGAGCTGTTTTTT.

In DNA, the CDR3 is TGTGCTAGTGGTTTCGACGTCGGGACAGCGAACACCGGGGAGCTGTTTTTT. This codes for CASGFDVGTANTGELFF. The chain combines TRBV12-5 with TRBJ2-2; 7 bases fit TRBD1. Trimming took 3 bases from V and 0 from J; bases not matched to a gene: 7. Germline V lookup: CDR1 LGHNT, CDR2 FRNRAP. The CDR3 spans 17 residues.

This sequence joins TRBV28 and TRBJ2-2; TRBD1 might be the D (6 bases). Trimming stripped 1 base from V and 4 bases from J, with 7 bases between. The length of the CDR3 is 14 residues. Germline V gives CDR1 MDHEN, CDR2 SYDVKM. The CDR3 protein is CASSLLGGTGELFF. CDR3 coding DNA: TGTGCCAGCAGTTTATTAGGGGGCACCGGGGAGCTGTTTTTT.

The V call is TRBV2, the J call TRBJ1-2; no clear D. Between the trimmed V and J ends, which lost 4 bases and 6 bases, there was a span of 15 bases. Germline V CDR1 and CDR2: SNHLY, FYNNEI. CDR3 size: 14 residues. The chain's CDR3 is CASSAYLGVDGYTF. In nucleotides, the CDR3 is TGTGCCAGCAGTGCCTATTTGGGAGTAGATGGCTACACCTTC.

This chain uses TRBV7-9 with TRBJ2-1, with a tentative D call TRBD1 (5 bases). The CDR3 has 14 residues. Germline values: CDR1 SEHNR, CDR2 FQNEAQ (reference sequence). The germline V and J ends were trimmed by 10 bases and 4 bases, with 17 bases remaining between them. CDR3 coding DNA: TGTGCCATCCCACTGACAGCAAGTTACAATGAGCAGTTCTTC. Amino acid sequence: CAIPLTASYNEQFF.

CDR3 amino acids: CASSSSGQGAWETQYF. CDR3 DNA: TGCGCCAGCAGCTCCTCGGGACAGGGGGCCTGGGAGACCCAGTACTTC. V and J are TRBV5-1 and TRBJ2-5; 12 nucleotides line up with TRBD1. The CDR3 runs 16 residues. The germline CDR1 and CDR2 sequences are SGHRS and YFSETQ. Germline trimming cut 3 bases from V and 5 bases from J; bases unmatched to any gene: 8.

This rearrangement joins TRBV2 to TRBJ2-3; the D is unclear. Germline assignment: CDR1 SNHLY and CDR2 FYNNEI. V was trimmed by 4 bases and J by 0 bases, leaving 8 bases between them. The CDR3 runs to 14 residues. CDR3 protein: CASSVGQSTDTQYF. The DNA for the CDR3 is TGTGCCAGCAGTGTTGGTCAGAGCACAGATACGCAGTATTTT.

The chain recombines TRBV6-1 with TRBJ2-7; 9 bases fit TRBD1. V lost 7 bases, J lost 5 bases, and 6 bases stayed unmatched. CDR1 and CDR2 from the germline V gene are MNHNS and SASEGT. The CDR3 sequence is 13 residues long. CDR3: CASTGTGFHEQYF. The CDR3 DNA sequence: TGTGCCAGCACGGGGACAGGGTTCCACGAGCAGTACTTC.

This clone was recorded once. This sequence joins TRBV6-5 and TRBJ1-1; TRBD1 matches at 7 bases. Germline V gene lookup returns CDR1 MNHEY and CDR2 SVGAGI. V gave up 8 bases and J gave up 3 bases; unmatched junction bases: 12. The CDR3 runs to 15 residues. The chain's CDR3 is CASCIQGVFDTEAFF. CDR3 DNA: TGTGCCAGCTGCATCCAGGGGGTCTTTGACACTGAAGCTTTCTTT.

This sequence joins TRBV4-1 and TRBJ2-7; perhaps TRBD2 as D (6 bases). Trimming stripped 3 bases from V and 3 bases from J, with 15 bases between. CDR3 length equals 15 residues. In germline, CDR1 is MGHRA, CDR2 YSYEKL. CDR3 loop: CASSQFSGEDYEQYF. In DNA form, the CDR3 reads TGCGCCAGCAGCCAGTTCAGTGGGGAGGACTACGAGCAGTACTTC.

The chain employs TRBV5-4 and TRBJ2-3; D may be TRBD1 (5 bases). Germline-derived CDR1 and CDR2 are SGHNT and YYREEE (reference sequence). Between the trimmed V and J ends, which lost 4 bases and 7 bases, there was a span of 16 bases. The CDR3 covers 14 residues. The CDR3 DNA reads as TGTGCCAGCAGCCCAGGGCAGGTATCAAATACGCAGTATTTT. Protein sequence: CASSPGQVSNTQYF. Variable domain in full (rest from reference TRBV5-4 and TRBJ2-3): ETGVTQSPTHLIKTRGQQVTLRCSSQSGHNTVSWYQQALGQGPQFIFQYYREEENGRGNFPPRFSGLQFPNYSSELNVNALELDDSALYLCASSPGQVSNTQYFGPGTRLTVL.

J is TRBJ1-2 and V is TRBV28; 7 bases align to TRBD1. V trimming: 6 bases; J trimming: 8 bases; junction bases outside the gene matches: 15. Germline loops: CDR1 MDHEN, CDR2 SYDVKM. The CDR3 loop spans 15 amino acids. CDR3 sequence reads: CASRRADRPLGGYTF. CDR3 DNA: TGTGCCAGCAGGAGAGCGGACAGGCCTCTCGGGGGCTACACCTTC.

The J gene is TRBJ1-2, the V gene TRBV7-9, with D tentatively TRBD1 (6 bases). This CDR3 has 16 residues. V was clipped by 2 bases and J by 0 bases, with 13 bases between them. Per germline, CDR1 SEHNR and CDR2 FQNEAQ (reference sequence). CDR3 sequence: CASSLNRAVANYGYTF. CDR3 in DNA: TGTGCCAGCAGCTTAAACAGGGCGGTTGCTAACTATGGCTACACCTTC.

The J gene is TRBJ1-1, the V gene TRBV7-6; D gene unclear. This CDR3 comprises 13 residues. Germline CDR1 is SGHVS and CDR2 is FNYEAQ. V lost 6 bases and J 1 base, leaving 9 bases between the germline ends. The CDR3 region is CASSSRGNTEAFF. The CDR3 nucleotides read TGTGCCAGCAGTAGTCGAGGGAACACTGAAGCTTTCTTT.

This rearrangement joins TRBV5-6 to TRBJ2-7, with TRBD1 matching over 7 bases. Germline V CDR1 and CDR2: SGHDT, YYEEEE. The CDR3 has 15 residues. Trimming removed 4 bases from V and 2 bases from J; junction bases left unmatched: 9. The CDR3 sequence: CASSQVGTATYEQYF. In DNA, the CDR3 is TGTGCCAGCAGCCAAGTGGGGACAGCAACCTACGAGCAGTACTTC. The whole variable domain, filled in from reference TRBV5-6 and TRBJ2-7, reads DAGVTQSPTHLIKTRGQQVTLRCSPKSGHDTVSWYQQALGQGPQFIFQYYEEEERQRGNFPDRFSGHQFPNYSSELNVNALLLGDSALYLCASSQVGTATYEQYFGPGTRLTVT.

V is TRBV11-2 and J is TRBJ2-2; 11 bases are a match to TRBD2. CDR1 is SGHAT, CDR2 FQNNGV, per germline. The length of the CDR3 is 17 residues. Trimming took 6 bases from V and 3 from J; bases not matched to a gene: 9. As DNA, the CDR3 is TGTGCCAGCAGTATCTACCCTAGCGGGAGGCACACCGGGGAGCTGTTTTTT. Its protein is CASSIYPSGRHTGELFF. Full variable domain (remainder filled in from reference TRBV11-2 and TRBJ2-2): EAGVAQSPRYKIIEKRQSVAFWCNPISGHATLYWYQQILGQGPKLLIQFQNNGVVDDSQLPKDRFSAERLKGVDSTLKIQPAKLEDSAVYLCASSIYPSGRHTGELFFGEGSRLTVL.

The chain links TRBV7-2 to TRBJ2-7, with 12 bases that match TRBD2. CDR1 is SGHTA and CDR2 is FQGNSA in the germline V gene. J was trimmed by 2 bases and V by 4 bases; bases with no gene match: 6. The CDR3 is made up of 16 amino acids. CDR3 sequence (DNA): TGTGCCAGCAGCTCCTTACTAGCGGGGGGCACCTACGAGCAGTACTTC. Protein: CASSSLLAGGTYEQYF. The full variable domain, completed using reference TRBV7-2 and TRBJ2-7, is GAGVSQSPSNKVTEKGKDVELRCDPISGHTALYWYRQSLGQGLEFLIYFQGNSAPDKSGLPSDRFSAERTGGSVSTLTIQRTQQEDSAVYLCASSSLLAGGTYEQYFGPGTRLTVT.

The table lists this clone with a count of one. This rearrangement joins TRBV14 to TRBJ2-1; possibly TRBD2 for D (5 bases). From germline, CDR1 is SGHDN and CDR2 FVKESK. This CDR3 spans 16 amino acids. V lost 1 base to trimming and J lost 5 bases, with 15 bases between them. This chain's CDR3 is CASSQVGLGPHNEQFF. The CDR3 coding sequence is TGTGCCAGCAGCCAAGTTGGACTGGGCCCCCACAATGAGCAGTTCTTC.

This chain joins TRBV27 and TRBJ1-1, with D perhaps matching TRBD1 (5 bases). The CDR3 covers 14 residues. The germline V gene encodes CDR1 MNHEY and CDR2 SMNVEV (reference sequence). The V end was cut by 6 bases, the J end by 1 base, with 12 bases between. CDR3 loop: CASSPDNPNTEAFF. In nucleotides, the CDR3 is TGTGCCAGCAGCCCGGACAACCCGAACACTGAAGCTTTCTTT.

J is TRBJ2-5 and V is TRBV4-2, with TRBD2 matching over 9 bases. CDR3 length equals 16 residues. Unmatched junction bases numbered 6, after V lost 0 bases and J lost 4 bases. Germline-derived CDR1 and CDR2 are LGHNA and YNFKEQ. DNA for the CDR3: TGTGCCAGCAGCCAAGAAGGCGGGGGGGACGGAGAGACCCAGTACTTC. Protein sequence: CASSQEGGGDGETQYF.

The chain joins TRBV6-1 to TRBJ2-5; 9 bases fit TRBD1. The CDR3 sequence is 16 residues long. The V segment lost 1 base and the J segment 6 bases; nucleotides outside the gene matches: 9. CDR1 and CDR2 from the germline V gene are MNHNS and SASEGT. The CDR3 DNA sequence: TGTGCCAGCAGTGAAGACGCACAGGGGGCGTTAAAGACCCAGTACTTC. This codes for CASSEDAQGALKTQYF.

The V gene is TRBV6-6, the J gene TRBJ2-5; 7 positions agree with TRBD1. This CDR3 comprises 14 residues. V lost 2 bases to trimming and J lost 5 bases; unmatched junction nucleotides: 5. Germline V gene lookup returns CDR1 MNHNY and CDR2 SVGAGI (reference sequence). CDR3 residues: CASSYTQGLETQYF. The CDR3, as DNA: TGTGCCAGCAGTTACACACAGGGGCTGGAGACCCAGTACTTC.

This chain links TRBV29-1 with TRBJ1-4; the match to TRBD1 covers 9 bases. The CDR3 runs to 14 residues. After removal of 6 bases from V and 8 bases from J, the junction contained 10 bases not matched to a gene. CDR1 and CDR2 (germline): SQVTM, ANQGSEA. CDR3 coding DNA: TGCAGCGTCTTCGGACAGGGGTCGGACGAAAAACTGTTTTTT. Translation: CSVFGQGSDEKLFF.

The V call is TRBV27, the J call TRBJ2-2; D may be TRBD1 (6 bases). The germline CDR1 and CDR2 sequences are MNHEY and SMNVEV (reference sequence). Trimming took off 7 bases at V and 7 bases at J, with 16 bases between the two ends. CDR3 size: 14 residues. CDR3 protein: CASTLAGAGGELFF. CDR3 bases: TGTGCCAGCACTTTGGCAGGGGCGGGCGGGGAGCTGTTTTTT.

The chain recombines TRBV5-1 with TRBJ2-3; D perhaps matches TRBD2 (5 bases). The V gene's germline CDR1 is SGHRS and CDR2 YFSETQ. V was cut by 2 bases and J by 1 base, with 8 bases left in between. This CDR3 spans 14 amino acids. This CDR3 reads CASSFGNGTDTQYF. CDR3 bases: TGCGCCAGCAGCTTCGGGAATGGCACAGATACGCAGTATTTT.